The entry that follows covers one T cell receptor (beta chain) sequence. TCRdb reprocessed the RT-PCR reads via MiXCR and lists one record per CDR3 protein. The table includes a few hundred thousand distinct CDR3 sequences, around 13% detected once. The sample is drawn from a study of response to subunit inactivated influenza vaccine. The germline V gene has CDR1 SEHNR and CDR2 FQNEAQ (reference sequence). After removal of 5 bases from V and 7 bases from J, the junction contained 6 bases not matched to a gene. This CDR3 comprises 14 residues. V is TRBV7-9 and J is TRBJ2-7; 12 positions agree with TRBD2. Sequencing used PBMCs from blood, obtained 11 to 12 days after vaccination. This clonotype originated in a man between 50 and 59 years old who received an inactivated influenza vaccine. The CDR3 spells CASSPSGGANEQYF. In DNA, the CDR3 is TGTGCCAGCAGCCCTAGCGGGGGGGCTAATGAGCAGTACTTC.